What follows describes a single T cell receptor beta chain. This sample was included in a study of shared clonotypes between healthy human individuals. Study as a whole: Donors, aged 18 to 49, were a couple of women and three men.

Germline V CDR1 and CDR2: MRHNA, SNTAGT. The V and J ends lost 6 bases and 1 base respectively, with 21 bases between them. CDR3 size: 18 residues. A deep-level run was used for the assay. Some clones are missing from TCRdb's copy, which holds only in-frame ones; the method was immunoSEQ multiplex PCR. The sample includes some 500,000 clones, 65% to 80% of them seen just once. All the donors were Caucasian adults who lived in Nashville, Tennessee. The sequenced material came from PBMCs. The source of this sequence is a woman in her thirties or forties in good health. Some clones in this sample may be carry-over from other donors' samples. V is TRBV6-4 and J is TRBJ2-2; D is tentatively TRBD1 or TRBD2 (5 bases each). The CDR3 DNA is TGTGCCAGCAGCCCTTCATCCGGGGCCCTCCTGAACACCGGGGAGCTGTTTTTT. This translates into CASSPSSGALLNTGELFF.